This T cell receptor beta chain was documented in a study of blood T cells in healthy people across ages. A second PCR of 7 to 11 cycles used a sample-barcoded 5' primer and a J-beta primer mix. Each CDR3 protein gets one entry after TCRdb re-called the 5' RACE reads with MiXCR. The repertoire holds roughly 1.5 million distinct CDR3 sequences, with approximately 43% as singletons. As for this clonotype: Its antigen is currently unknown.

This CDR3 is built from 14 residues. V was clipped by 0 bases and J by 9 bases; unmatched bases: 3. Germline V CDR1 and CDR2: SGHTA, FQGTGA. Study findings and constraints: While age rose, TCR beta diversity per million T cells dropped in a roughly linear way.

Sequenced material: blood. The rearrangement links TRBV7-3 to TRBJ2-1; 9 nucleotides align to TRBD2. The TCR comes from a woman younger than 35 in good health. CDR3 protein: CASSLTALAGEQFF. CDR3 nucleotide sequence: TGTGCCAGCAGCTTAACGGCACTAGCGGGTGAGCAGTTCTTC.